These 23 T cell receptor beta chains originate from one sample sequenced in a study of blood T cell repertoires in COVID-19. Here immunoSEQ multiplex PCR was the method, and the copy in TCRdb shows in-frame clones only, minus some. The sample has approximately 400,000 clones, roughly 91% seen once. Sequenced: PBMCs or T cells enriched from blood (not recorded which). The receptor source for this set is a young woman who had recovered from COVID-19.

The CDR3 spells CAARRGDTEAFF. CDR3 nucleotide sequence: TGTGCCGCTCGGCGGGGGGACACTGAAGCTTTCTTT. The chain is built from TRBV19 and TRBJ1-1; perhaps TRBD1 as D (5 bases). The germline V gene has CDR1 LNHDA and CDR2 SQIVND (reference sequence). This CDR3 has 12 residues. V gave up 11 bases and J gave up 3 bases, with 13 bases separating them.

The chain links TRBV7-2 to TRBJ1-2; a weak D match, TRBD1 (5 bases). The germline V and J ends were trimmed by 1 base and 3 bases, with 18 bases remaining between them. Looked up from germline, CDR1 is SGHTA and CDR2 is FQGNSA. This CDR3 has 17 amino acids. This CDR3 reads CASSLGRGPFSDYGYTF. Here the CDR3 DNA reads TGTGCCAGCAGCTTAGGGCGGGGCCCTTTTAGTGACTATGGCTACACCTTC. The full variable domain, rest sourced from reference TRBV7-2 and TRBJ1-2, is GAGVSQSPSNKVTEKGKDVELRCDPISGHTALYWYRQSLGQGLEFLIYFQGNSAPDKSGLPSDRFSAERTGGSVSTLTIQRTQQEDSAVYLCASSLGRGPFSDYGYTFGSGTRLTVV.

The rearrangement uses TRBV30 and TRBJ2-4, with a weak D call TRBD2 (5 bases). Germline lookup yields CDR1 GTSNPN and CDR2 SVGIG (reference sequence). V was pared by 0 bases and J by 9 bases, with 15 bases between. The CDR3 is 14 residues long. The CDR3 region has the DNA TGTGCCTGGAGTGTACGGCGGGCAGCCAGCATTCAGTACTTC. This sequence encodes CAWSVRRAASIQYF.

V is TRBV6-2 or TRBV6-3 and J is TRBJ1-1; 10 positions match TRBD1. The CDR3 runs to 18 residues. Germline V lookup: CDR1 MNHEY, CDR2 SVGEGT. V was pared by 6 bases and J by 1 base, with 14 bases of the junction left unmatched. DNA for the CDR3: TGTGCCAGCAGCCCTCCTCCTGGACAGGGGGGAGGGAACACTGAAGCTTTCTTT. It specifies CASSPPPGQGGGNTEAFF.

This sequence joins TRBV3-1 (or the pseudogene TRBV3-2) and TRBJ1-5; maybe TRBD1 (5 bases). The CDR3 covers 16 residues. With 0 bases removed from V and 2 bases from J, the gap between germline ends came to 11 bases. CDR1 and CDR2 (germline): LGHDT, YNNKEL (reference sequence). Written as DNA, the CDR3 is TGTGCCAGCAGCCAAGATCGTGGGGCAGGCAATCAGCCCCAGCATTTT. This gives the protein CASSQDRGAGNQPQHF.

The DNA of the CDR3 is TGTGCCAGCAGCTCCGACAGGAACACCGGGGAGCTGTTTTTT. Amino acids: CASSSDRNTGELFF. The chain links TRBV7-6 to TRBJ2-2, with TRBD1 as a possible D gene (5 bases). Germline loops: CDR1 SGHVS, CDR2 FNYEAQ. V lost 4 bases and J 1 base, leaving 7 bases between the germline ends. The CDR3 runs 14 residues.

This rearrangement joins TRBV4-3 to TRBJ1-1, with D unclear. Germline V lookup: CDR1 LGHNA, CDR2 YSLEER. The CDR3 sequence is 14 residues long. The V end lost 0 bases, the J end lost 1 base, and 6 bases lay between the germline ends. Written as DNA, the CDR3 is TGCGCCAGCAGCCAAGACAGGTGGAACACTGAAGCTTTCTTT. The encoded protein is CASSQDRWNTEAFF.

V and J are TRBV3-1 (or the pseudogene TRBV3-2) and TRBJ1-3, with D hard to call. CDR1 and CDR2 from the germline V gene are LGHDT and YNNKEL (reference sequence). The CDR3 length is 14 residues. Trimming removed 1 base from V and 2 bases from J, with 6 bases in between. This CDR3 reads CASSQASPGNTIYF. In DNA, the CDR3 is TGTGCCAGCAGCCAAGCGAGCCCTGGAAACACCATATATTTT.

V is TRBV7-3 and J is TRBJ2-1, with D possibly TRBD2 on 5 matching bases. The germline gives CDR1 SGHTA, CDR2 FQGTGA. The V end lost 7 bases, the J end lost 6 bases, and 13 bases lay between the germline ends. The CDR3 sequence is 13 residues long. The CDR3 protein is CASTKTGVNEQFF. The CDR3 DNA reads as TGTGCCAGCACCAAAACCGGGGTCAATGAGCAGTTCTTC.

The chain carries TRBV6-6 and TRBJ1-2; D not resolved. The length of the CDR3 is 10 residues. CDR1 and CDR2 (germline): MNHNY, SVGAGI (reference sequence). V lost 8 bases and J 8 bases, leaving 9 bases between the germline ends. The CDR3 loop is CASLREGYTF. CDR3 bases: TGTGCCAGCCTCCGAGAAGGCTACACCTTC.

This clone was detected only once. J is TRBJ1-1 and V is TRBV2; D not certain. V was trimmed by 1 base and J by 1 base, leaving 13 bases between them. There are 16 residues in the CDR3. Germline CDR1 SNHLY, CDR2 FYNNEI. The CDR3 nucleotides read TGTGCCAGCAGTGAAGGTGGAGGCCCATCGAACACTGAAGCTTTCTTT. Protein product: CASSEGGGPSNTEAFF.

The V gene is TRBV9, the J gene TRBJ1-6; TRBD1 is a possible D gene (6 bases). With 3 bases removed from V and 0 bases from J, the gap between germline ends came to 19 bases. The V gene's germline CDR1 is SGDLS and CDR2 YYNGEE. The CDR3 loop spans 19 amino acids. CDR3 DNA sequence: TGTGCCAGCAGCGGAGGGGACGCTTTCAGGGGCTCCTATAATTCACCCCTCCACTTT. It yields the protein CASSGGDAFRGSYNSPLHF.

The chain combines TRBV5-6 with TRBJ2-1; D gene unclear. The CDR3 consists of 11 residues. Germline CDR1 reads SGHDT; CDR2 reads YYEEEE. V lost 8 bases and J 3 bases, leaving 6 bases between the germline ends. The CDR3 loop reads CASVSYNEQFF. The CDR3 DNA sequence: TGTGCCAGTGTCAGCTACAATGAGCAGTTCTTC.

This sequence joins TRBV6-5 and TRBJ1-1, with 9 bases matching TRBD1. V lost 7 bases, J lost 4 bases, and 10 bases stayed unmatched. The CDR3 is 15 residues long. Germline assignment: CDR1 MNHEY and CDR2 SVGAGI. CDR3 sequence reads: CASNPDRGMRTEAFF. CDR3 coding DNA: TGTGCCAGCAACCCGGACAGGGGAATGCGCACTGAAGCTTTCTTT.

The chain has TRBV9 and TRBJ2-2; 9 nucleotides align to TRBD2. Germline lookup yields CDR1 SGDLS and CDR2 YYNGEE. With 2 bases clipped from V and 0 bases from J, the junction kept 8 bases outside the gene matches. The CDR3 runs 18 residues. Here the CDR3 reads CASSVGGLAHTNTGELFF. In DNA, the CDR3 is TGTGCCAGCAGCGTGGGGGGACTAGCCCACACGAACACCGGGGAGCTGTTTTTT.

The rearrangement uses TRBV28 and TRBJ1-6, with 8 bases that match TRBD1. This CDR3 is 14 amino acids long. Germline V gives CDR1 MDHEN, CDR2 SYDVKM. The junction had 7 bases not matched to a gene; V was cut back by 5 bases and J by 10 bases. This CDR3 is CASSPQGEGSPLHF. The CDR3, as DNA: TGTGCCAGCAGTCCACAGGGGGAAGGATCACCCCTCCACTTT.

This rearrangement joins TRBV5-1 to TRBJ2-3, with 7 bases that match TRBD1. Germline CDR1 and CDR2: SGHRS and YFSETQ. The J segment lost 4 bases and the V segment lost 0 bases, leaving 8 bases of the junction unmatched. The length of the CDR3 is 16 residues. CDR3: CASSLAGQGVSDTQYF. In DNA, the CDR3 is TGCGCCAGCAGCTTGGCGGGGCAGGGGGTCTCAGATACGCAGTATTTT.

In its sample, this clone was seen once. The CDR3 bases are TGTGCCAGCAGGTTACCCCATGGCCTCAACTATGGCTACACCTTC. Translated, it gives CASRLPHGLNYGYTF. The chain uses TRBV6-6 and TRBJ1-2; D not resolved. There are 15 residues in the CDR3. Looked up from germline, CDR1 is MNHNY and CDR2 is SVGAGI (reference sequence). The V and J ends lost 6 bases and 2 bases respectively, with 16 bases between them.

This clone is a singleton in its sample. The chain recombines TRBV4-1 with TRBJ1-1; 7 bases line up with TRBD1. The J segment lost 1 base and the V segment lost 3 bases, leaving 2 bases of the junction unmatched. This CDR3 region has 14 residues. In germline, CDR1 is MGHRA, CDR2 YSYEKL. The CDR3 DNA follows: TGCGCCAGCAGCCAGAGGACAGGGAACACTGAAGCTTTCTTT. Protein sequence: CASSQRTGNTEAFF.

The chain joins TRBV6-2 or TRBV6-3 to TRBJ1-5, with TRBD1 as a possible D gene (5 bases). Per the germline V gene, CDR1 is MNHEY and CDR2 is SVGEGT. Trimming stripped 0 bases from V and 4 bases from J, with 19 bases between. This CDR3 is 18 amino acids long. DNA for the CDR3: TGTGCCAGCAGTTACTCGAATTCAGCAGGGAAGGATAATCAGCCCCAGCATTTT. Its protein is CASSYSNSAGKDNQPQHF.

The chain links TRBV7-3 to TRBJ2-1, with TRBD2 identical over 12 bases. The CDR3 loop spans 18 amino acids. V shed 5 bases and J 2 bases; nucleotides not matched to a gene: 10. CDR1 and CDR2 (germline): SGHTA, FQGTGA. The CDR3 bases are TGTGCCAGCAGCCCAACTAGCGGGGGGCCGTCCCCCTACAATGAGCAGTTCTTC. It encodes CASSPTSGGPSPYNEQFF. The whole variable domain, remainder taken from reference TRBV7-3 and TRBJ2-1, is GAGVSQTPSNKVTEKGKYVELRCDPISGHTALYWYRQSLGQGPEFLIYFQGTGAADDSGLPNDRFFAVRPEGSVSTLKIQRTERGDSAVYLCASSPTSGGPSPYNEQFFGPGTRLTVL.

The chain combines TRBV7-9 with TRBJ2-2, with 10 bases that match TRBD1. This CDR3 has 16 residues. J was trimmed by 5 bases and V by 5 bases; bases with no gene match: 8. Per the germline V gene, CDR1 is SEHNR and CDR2 is FQNEAQ (reference sequence). The CDR3 DNA reads TGTGCCAGCAGCGCTCGGGACAGGGGCGTAACCGGGGAGCTGTTTTTT. It codes for CASSARDRGVTGELFF.

The chain has TRBV19 and TRBJ1-5; TRBD1 is a possible D gene (6 bases). CDR3 length equals 12 residues. Germline V gene sequence: CDR1 LNHDA, CDR2 SQIVND (reference sequence). The ends were cut back, 6 bases at V and 6 bases at J, with 9 bases in the middle. The CDR3 DNA reads TGTGCCAGTAGAGGGGGGGGTCAGCCCCAGCATTTT. Amino acids: CASRGGGQPQHF.